This T cell receptor beta chain derives from a study of response to subunit inactivated influenza vaccine (dated by TCRdb to between 2018 and 2020). For the study in its entirety: The study used deep quantitative T cell receptor repertoire profiling to track responses to a trivalent subunit inactivated influenza vaccine. The paper's findings and limits, for the study overall: The authors suggested that each seasonal influenza vaccination may recruit only a limited number of new T cells.

Germline trimming: 1 base from V, 1 base from J; junction bases outside gene matches: 10. Looking up the germline V gene yields CDR1 SGHTA and CDR2 FQGTGA. The CDR3 starts with the cysteine, ends with the phenylalanine, and has 19 residues. Just the 57-base CDR3 DNA is kept, in frame starting at base 1. As for this clonotype: No cognate antigen has been identified for it. No base quality information exists; no much larger clone differs at one position.

Library preparation used RT-PCR. This sample was sequenced with an Illumina HiSeq 2500. Using fastp trimming at Q25 and MiXCR clonotype assembly, TCRdb reanalyzed the public sequencing data and kept in-frame beta chains. For every CDR3 protein sequence, its rows merge into one entry that carries the most common genes and DNA. The sample table holds roughly 760,000 distinct CDR3 sequences, of which around 20% were seen once. The top ten clones comprise 9.5% to 13% of the sample. This clonotype was sampled from a man aged 45 to 65 who received an inactivated influenza vaccine. Donor details come from another sample of the same person, matched by shared clones. Rearrangement joined TRBV7-3 to TRBJ2-1; 10 bases in the middle match TRBD2. Sequenced material: PBMCs from blood, taken 5 days after vaccination. The CDR3 reads CASSLRASGGGRSYNEQFF. The nucleotide sequence reads as follows: TGTGCCAGCAGCTTAAGGGCTAGCGGGGGAGGTAGGTCCTACAATGAGCAGTTCTTC.